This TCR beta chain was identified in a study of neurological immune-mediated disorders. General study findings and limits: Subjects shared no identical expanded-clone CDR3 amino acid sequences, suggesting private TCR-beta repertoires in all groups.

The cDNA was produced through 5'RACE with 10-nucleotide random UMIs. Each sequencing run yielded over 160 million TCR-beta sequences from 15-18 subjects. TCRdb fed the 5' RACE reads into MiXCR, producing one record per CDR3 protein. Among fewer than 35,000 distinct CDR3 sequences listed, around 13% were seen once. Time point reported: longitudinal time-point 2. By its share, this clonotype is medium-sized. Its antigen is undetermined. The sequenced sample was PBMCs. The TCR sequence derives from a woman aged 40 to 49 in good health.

CDR3 sequence: CATSDKRTGRDTEAFF. CDR3 nucleotides: TGTGCCACCAGTGATAAGAGAACCGGGAGAGACACTGAAGCTTTCTTT. The chain joins TRBV24-1 to TRBJ1-1; no definite D call. CDR1 KGHDR and CDR2 SFDVKD come from the germline V gene. The CDR3 has 16 amino acids. Trimming removed 3 bases from V and 3 bases from J, with 16 bases in between.